A selection of T cell receptor beta chains follows, all from one sample in a study of T-cell reconstitution after alpha-beta-depleted transplantation in children. TCRdb reanalysed the PCR reads using MiXCR and keeps one entry per CDR3 protein. The repertoire holds about 250,000 distinct CDR3 sequences, with roughly a quarter as singletons. The material sequenced was PBMCs, mostly from graft donor cells, taken 360 days after TCRalphabeta/CD19-depleted stem cell transplant. The receptors derive from a female patient between 2 and 15 years old who had a stem cell transplant for congenital amegakaryocytic thrombocytopenia, so the T cells may come from the graft donor. Both conserved end residues are part of each CDR3. Each record gives: V gene, J gene, CDR3 protein.

v_gene: TRBV6-1; j_gene: TRBJ2-7; CDR3aa: CASSQGGLLEYEQYF
v_gene: TRBV5-5; j_gene: TRBJ1-4; CDR3aa: CASSLGWGGIEKLFF
v_gene: TRBV24-1; j_gene: TRBJ2-3; CDR3aa: CATSDRLKSTDTQYF
v_gene: TRBV12-3/TRBV12-4; j_gene: TRBJ2-2; CDR3aa: CASSFAGLRKVDTGELFF
v_gene: TRBV6-2/TRBV6-3; j_gene: TRBJ2-1; CDR3aa: CASTIGAGADNEQFF
v_gene: TRBV15; j_gene: TRBJ2-7; CDR3aa: CATSPRVSFSYEQYF
v_gene: TRBV7-8; j_gene: TRBJ2-1; CDR3aa: CASSLRVSGTPYNEQFF
v_gene: TRBV5-1; j_gene: TRBJ2-1; CDR3aa: CASSLGITTSSYNEQFF
v_gene: TRBV30; j_gene: TRBJ1-1; CDR3aa: CAWKNTEAFF
v_gene: TRBV5-1; j_gene: TRBJ2-3; CDR3aa: CASSSLVDTQYF
v_gene: TRBV12-3/TRBV12-4; j_gene: TRBJ1-2; CDR3aa: CASSLVGSYGYTF
v_gene: TRBV5-1; j_gene: TRBJ1-3; CDR3aa: CASSKGQQPGNTIYF
v_gene: TRBV10-3; j_gene: TRBJ2-5; CDR3aa: CATGQGGRGRQETQYF
v_gene: TRBV6-1; j_gene: TRBJ1-3; CDR3aa: CASSLGLTGNTIYF
v_gene: TRBV20-1; j_gene: TRBJ2-3; CDR3aa: CSARPAWAPEPDTQYF
v_gene: TRBV13; j_gene: TRBJ1-1; CDR3aa: CASIQMGELNTEAFF
v_gene: TRBV4-2; j_gene: TRBJ2-1; CDR3aa: CASSQGLGYNEQFF
v_gene: TRBV28; j_gene: TRBJ2-2; CDR3aa: CASSSGTTNTGELFF
v_gene: TRBV6-5; j_gene: TRBJ2-4; CDR3aa: CASSHWAGAIKNIQYF
v_gene: TRBV7-9; j_gene: TRBJ1-1; CDR3aa: CASRELALDTEAFF
v_gene: TRBV5-1; j_gene: TRBJ2-3; CDR3aa: CASSLETPHTDTQYF
v_gene: TRBV7-8; j_gene: TRBJ1-5; CDR3aa: CASSGGNQPQHF
v_gene: TRBV27; j_gene: TRBJ2-7; CDR3aa: CASSLTPGLASYEQYF
v_gene: TRBV12-3/TRBV12-4; j_gene: TRBJ2-7; CDR3aa: CASRHSLAGAAEQYF
v_gene: TRBV28; j_gene: TRBJ2-5; CDR3aa: CATTSETQYF
v_gene: TRBV12-3/TRBV12-4; j_gene: TRBJ2-7; CDR3aa: CASSGQAYHEQYF
v_gene: TRBV27; j_gene: TRBJ2-3; CDR3aa: CASSLVSPTDTQYF
v_gene: TRBV7-3; j_gene: TRBJ2-2; CDR3aa: CASSQQGASNTGELFF